A selection of T cell receptor beta chains follows, all from one sample in a study of identical twins. MiXCR, applied by TCRdb to the 5' RACE reads, yields one record per CDR3 protein. Here the sample spans some 500,000 distinct CDR3 sequences, under 25% being singletons. This sample also belongs to another study, concerning T cells expressing NK-cell markers.

The specimen was CD4+ T cells sorted from blood. These receptors originate from a woman younger than 30 in good health. The CDR3 runs from the conserved cysteine through the conserved F or W. The D gene is left open where the match is weak.

TRBJ1-6	TRBV7-8	NA	CASSLSSLGIRAYNSPLHF
TRBJ1-5	TRBV18	NA	CASSPRSVISNQPQHF
TRBJ2-7	TRBV20-1	NA	CSATPEGEQYF
TRBJ2-7	TRBV6-1	NA	CASSPQLVVGYEQYF
TRBJ1-5	TRBV9	NA	CASSVGGAGQPQHF
TRBJ2-4	TRBV5-1	NA	CASRPLLGDIQYF
TRBJ1-1	TRBV7-9	NA	CASSRRDTLNTEAFF
TRBJ2-7	TRBV29-1	NA	CSVERSPHEQYF
TRBJ1-5	TRBV5-1	NA	CASSPQWGDQPQHF
TRBJ2-7	TRBV9	NA	CASSVDPFTGPEQYF
TRBJ2-1	TRBV4-1	TRBD1	CASSQVGQLNEQFF
TRBJ1-1	TRBV20-1	TRBD1	CSAHRGPLGTEAFF
TRBJ1-4	TRBV3-1	TRBD1	CASSGQGAANEKLFF
TRBJ2-1	TRBV7-9	NA	CASSGSGKQGEQFF
TRBJ1-1	TRBV20-1	NA	CSARDLRRGYTEAFF
TRBJ2-1	TRBV3-1	NA	CASSQGTGSGEQFF
TRBJ2-4	TRBV5-6	NA	CASSFRGAAAKNIQYF
TRBJ2-3	TRBV6-1	TRBD2	CASSELPSGSSLADTQYF
TRBJ2-6	TRBV5-4	NA	CASSLEDYMQTSSGANVLTF
TRBJ2-3	TRBV6-6	NA	CASKYISTDTQYF
TRBJ1-4	TRBV20-1	NA	CSFGGGPDEKLFF
TRBJ2-1	TRBV3-1	NA	CASSQDYEQFF
TRBJ2-1	TRBV11-2	NA	CASSLRKSDGPTSYNEQFF
TRBJ2-3	TRBV7-3	TRBD2	CASSFRGGPSDTQYF
TRBJ2-3	TRBV27	NA	CASSPRYQQGSDTQYF
TRBJ2-1	TRBV2	NA	CASRPSTSHEQFF
TRBJ2-7	TRBV20-1	TRBD1	CFARVIRTGDYEQYF
TRBJ2-3	TRBV7-2	NA	CASSLAWGTQYF
TRBJ2-3	TRBV9	NA	CASSPRGGPEDTQYF
TRBJ2-1	TRBV5-1	NA	CASSFRTGRDEQFF
TRBJ2-5	TRBV11-2	NA	CASSLDVMWSKTQYF
TRBJ2-5	TRBV5-1	NA	CASSLAVGQETQYF
TRBJ2-1	TRBV20-1	NA	CSADVKDNEQFF
TRBJ2-3	TRBV4-2	NA	CASSQGPAVHRTDTQYF
TRBJ2-7	TRBV3-1	TRBD1	CASSFRQGPYEQYF
TRBJ2-1	TRBV6-1	NA	CASSGTFLGYNEQFF
TRBJ2-2	TRBV5-1	TRBD1	CASSVEGQGPLFF
TRBJ1-2	TRBV3-1	TRBD1	CASSQGDRTGGGYTF
TRBJ2-7	TRBV10-3	NA	CAISRGGLGFEQYF
TRBJ2-5	TRBV20-1	NA	CSATGHLYQETQYF
TRBJ2-2	TRBV3-1	NA	CASSQISHEWELFF
TRBJ2-1	TRBV6-1	TRBD2	CASSRQPLADEQFF
TRBJ1-4	TRBV10-3	TRBD1	CAISEERTGKFSVNEKLFF
TRBJ2-4	TRBV4-3	NA	CASSQERESFGIQYF
TRBJ1-1	TRBV20-1	NA	CSVSTGRFTEAFF
TRBJ2-1	TRBV18	NA	CASSDVDEQFF
TRBJ2-1	TRBV6-2/TRBV6-3	TRBD2	CATYDRTGGTYNEQFF
TRBJ1-5	TRBV9	NA	CASSAGSGGGNQPQHF
TRBJ2-7	TRBV4-2	NA	CASSPGVGGGARYEQYF
TRBJ1-4	TRBV27	NA	CASSPPRMGGEKLFF
TRBJ2-2	TRBV10-3	NA	CAISGSGLRTGELFF
TRBJ1-4	TRBV12-3/TRBV12-4	TRBD1	CASSPRTGLNEKLFF